The 7 T cell receptor beta chains in this list originate from one sample, sequenced in a study of cytomegalovirus exposure and HLA in healthy donors. Vbeta (60) and Jbeta (13) primers were used in the PCR. Some clones are missing from TCRdb's copy, which holds only in-frame ones; the method was immunoSEQ multiplex PCR. The sample has a few hundred thousand clones; just under 85% are singletons. Sequencing used PBMCs. Receptors were obtained from a woman in her thirties or forties in good health and CMV-seropositive.

This chain links TRBV19 with TRBJ2-5; 8 bases are shared with TRBD1. Trimming at V came to 3 bases and at J to 5 bases, leaving 2 bases not matched to a gene. The CDR3 spans 13 residues. Germline lookup yields CDR1 LNHDA and CDR2 SQIVND (reference sequence). This chain's CDR3 is CASSIGQGETQYF. The CDR3 DNA reads as TGTGCCAGTAGTATTGGACAGGGCGAGACCCAGTACTTC. Full variable domain (remainder filled in from reference TRBV19 and TRBJ2-5): DGGITQSPKYLFRKEGQNVTLSCEQNLNHDAMYWYRQDPGQGLRLIYYSQIVNDFQKGDIAEGYSVSREKKESFPLTVTSAQKNPTAFYLCASSIGQGETQYFGPGTRLLVL.

The CDR3 loop is CASPPRGYRNQPQHF. The CDR3 DNA follows: TGCGCCAGCCCTCCCCGGGGGTACCGTAATCAGCCCCAGCATTTT. V is TRBV5-1 and J is TRBJ1-5; TRBD1 might be the D (5 bases). Trimming cost V 7 bases and J 4 bases, with 18 bases left between them. The CDR3 contains 15 residues. Germline V lookup: CDR1 SGHRS, CDR2 YFSETQ.

The CDR3 coding sequence is TGTGCCAGCAGTGAAGCTCGCGGGGGAAAATACAATGAGCAGTTCTTC. Translated: CASSEARGGKYNEQFF. The chain employs TRBV6-1 and TRBJ2-1, with 7 bases lining up with TRBD2. The CDR3 has 16 amino acids. Germline V CDR1 and CDR2: MNHNS, SASEGT. J was trimmed by 4 bases and V by 0 bases; bases with no gene match: 6.

V usage is TRBV7-6 and J usage is TRBJ2-7; TRBD1 aligns across 10 bases. Trimming took 5 bases from V and 3 from J; bases not matched to a gene: 4. Germline CDR1 reads SGHVS; CDR2 reads FNYEAQ. This CDR3 comprises 14 residues. DNA of the CDR3: TGTGCCAGCAGCCAGGGACAGGGGAGCTACGAGCAGTACTTC. Protein product: CASSQGQGSYEQYF.

V and J are TRBV7-2 and TRBJ2-3; D unclear. V was clipped by 6 bases and J by 4 bases, with 11 bases between them. The germline CDR1 and CDR2 sequences are SGHTA and FQGNSA. This CDR3 comprises 13 residues. The CDR3 sequence is CASRPPPADTQYF. The CDR3 DNA reads as TGTGCCAGCAGGCCACCGCCGGCAGATACGCAGTATTTT.

V and J are TRBV28 and TRBJ2-1, with D maybe TRBD1 (6 bases). The CDR3 has 15 amino acids. Germline-derived CDR1 and CDR2 are MDHEN and SYDVKM. V dropped 3 bases and J dropped 3 bases, with 12 bases sitting between them. The CDR3 nucleotides read TGTGCCAGCAGTTTCAACAGGGTGTTCTACAATGAGCAGTTCTTC. Amino acid sequence: CASSFNRVFYNEQFF.

This clone was picked up a small number of times. A junction boundary mismatches the germline segment, possibly from a read error. The V call is TRBV30, the J call TRBJ2-5; D possibly corresponds to TRBD2 (6 bases). The CDR3 length is 12 residues. The germline CDR1 and CDR2 sequences are GTSNPN and SVGIG (reference sequence). The CDR3 loop reads CAWEFRGMYLDF. As DNA, the CDR3 is TGTGCCTGGGAGTTTCGCGGGATGTACCTGGACTTC.